This TCR beta chain emerged from a study of blood T cell repertoires in COVID-19. Cohort allocation depended upon clinical history that participants reported. Data came from immunoSEQ multiplex PCR; TCRdb stores just in-frame clones and leaves some out. The repertoire has 250,000 or so clones, approximately 88% of them found once; the top ten carry roughly 2.5%. V lost 0 bases and J lost 5, with 13 bases in between. The CDR3 is made up of 15 amino acids. The V gene's germline CDR1 is LNHNV and CDR2 YYDKDF (reference sequence). The chain couples TRBV15 to TRBJ1-2; no clear D gene. Sequenced sample: PBMCs or T cells enriched from blood (not recorded which). This TCR was sampled from a woman aged 40 to 50 with acute COVID-19. The CDR3 sequence is CATSREQNLLYGYTF. CDR3 nucleotides: TGTGCCACCAGCAGAGAGCAGAACCTCCTTTATGGCTACACCTTC.